This T cell receptor beta chain was identified during a study of blood T cell repertoires in COVID-19 (TCRdb year 2020). With regard to the full study: Collaborator samples came from the United States, Italy and Spain and covered acute and convalescent phases of COVID-19. The dataset comprised deeply sampled blood TCRbeta repertoires from subjects exposed to, actively infected with, or recovered from COVID-19. Where HLA class I and class II types were available, the types were taken from metadata supplied by the sample provider, not from assay-based typing. The sample metadata nearly always contained a de-identified subject ID, COVID-19 status, age in years and sex. The material from the prospective study consisted of cDNA or gDNA derived from T cells, B-cell-depleted T cells, or PBMCs. The repertoires were released in a freely available public database intended as a resource for research on the immune response to SARS-CoV-2. Samples were obtained from the ongoing ImmuneRACE study (first 160 participants) and from over 1,000 subjects provided by 6 global collaborators. The research as a whole found: Clinical and demographic metadata were provided uncurated, with the amount varying by source and participant.

This clone has a handful of counts. Its antigen has not been determined. No base-level quality is on record; no much larger clone is a single base apart. Enrolling through a virtual design, the prospective study's participants ranged in age from roughly 18 to 100 years and lived across more than 20 United States geographic areas. Cohort assignment in the prospective study relied on participant-reported clinical history from a screening survey and a study questionnaire. Exposed participants were defined as having been in contact with someone with a PCR-confirmed or clinician-diagnosed COVID-19 case within 2 weeks of study entry. In the prospective study, whole blood, serum and a nasopharyngeal or oropharyngeal swab were collected from each participant by mobile phlebotomists. Participants in the prospective study had the option to provide additional blood draws and questionnaires over a roughly two-month period. Before DNA extraction, blood samples from the prospective study were shipped at room temperature or frozen.

The junction shows trimming of 5 bases on V and 0 bases on J, and the gene matches do not reach 6 bases of it. Reading the germline V gene gives CDR1 SGHVS and CDR2 FQNEAQ. Spanning cysteine to phenylalanine, the CDR3 consists of 16 amino acids. The kept DNA is CDR3 alone, 48 bases in frame from the first base. The immunoSEQ Assay, a bias-controlled multiplex PCR, was used to amplify TCRbeta CDR3 regions from genomic DNA. For the original study's pipeline: The number of nucleated cells in each sample was estimated from the amplification of reference gene primers within the assay. To quantify the absolute abundance of each unique TCRbeta CDR3 rearrangement, sequence reads were collapsed and filtered. Productive Simpson clonality was computed per sample as the square root of Simpson's diversity index over productive rearrangements. Sourced from immuneACCESS, this table was stored by TCRdb with only in-frame sequences that have V and J called. A share of the clones is absent; for the studies checked, an unresolved V gene accounts for under half, and the remainder has no known explanation. V and J calls and clone size are those listed in that table; D and trimming were worked out from the DNA. Present in this sample are around 320,000 clones, around 92% of which were seen just once. The ten largest clones represent roughly 2.9% of the sample.

The clonotype comes from a woman in her fifties or sixties who had been exposed to COVID-19. This chain joins TRBV7-8 to TRBJ1-3; 8 bases in between match TRBD1. What was sequenced was PBMCs or T cells enriched from blood (not recorded which). CDR3 region: CASSILTGVSGNTIYF. The DNA sequence is given as TGTGCCAGCAGCATCCTGACAGGGGTCTCTGGAAACACCATATATTTT.